The 23 T cell receptor beta chains below were found in one sample sequenced in a study of blood T cell repertoires in COVID-19. Measured with immunoSEQ multiplex PCR; TCRdb has only the in-frame clones, and not every one. The sample has fewer than 200,000 clones; 90% to 95% are singletons. The sample consisted of peripheral blood. These receptors originate from a woman aged 50 to 60 with acute or convalescent COVID-19.

The rearrangement uses TRBV2 and TRBJ2-5, with a tentative D call TRBD1 (5 bases). CDR1 and CDR2 (germline): SNHLY, FYNNEI. Trimming shortened V by 5 bases and J by 5 bases, and 12 bases separated the two germline ends. This CDR3 has 13 residues. The CDR3 coding sequence is TGTGCCAGCAGTTGGGGCCTCTCGGAGACCCAGTACTTC. It translates to CASSWGLSETQYF.

The chain recombines TRBV15 with TRBJ1-2; TRBD1 might be the D (5 bases). Germline V lookup: CDR1 LNHNV, CDR2 YYDKDF (reference sequence). CDR3 length: 16 residues. V was trimmed by 0 bases and J by 6 bases, leaving 17 bases between them. The CDR3 is CATSRDGALGGNGYTF. Here the CDR3 DNA reads TGTGCCACCAGCAGAGATGGGGCCCTCGGAGGGAATGGCTACACCTTC.

The chain links TRBV4-3 to TRBJ1-2; 8 bases are a match to TRBD1. There are 17 residues in the CDR3. J was trimmed by 4 bases and V by 4 bases; bases with no gene match: 14. Germline V gene lookup returns CDR1 LGHNA and CDR2 YSLEER. The CDR3 DNA reads TGCGCCAGCAGCCCTTATTTTTCAGGGGGCGGTAGCTATGGCTACACCTTC. This gives the protein CASSPYFSGGGSYGYTF.

The count of this clone is one. CDR3 amino acids: CASSTTGAVGELFF. DNA of the CDR3: TGTGCCAGCAGCACGACAGGGGCGGTCGGGGAGCTGTTTTTT. This chain connects TRBV6-5 to TRBJ2-2; 8 bases agree with TRBD1. The CDR3 consists of 14 residues. CDR1 and CDR2 from the germline V gene are MNHEY and SVGAGI. With V trimmed by 6 bases and J by 7 bases, 7 bases remained unmatched.

The rearrangement uses TRBV14 and TRBJ1-6; D might be TRBD1 (5 bases). Germline V gives CDR1 SGHDN, CDR2 FVKESK. The CDR3 totals 17 residues. V shed 0 bases and J shed 5 bases, with 14 bases lying between them. This chain's CDR3 is CASSQEGGDFNNSPLHF. Written as DNA, the CDR3 is TGTGCCAGCAGCCAAGAAGGAGGGGACTTTAATAATTCACCCCTCCACTTT. Using reference TRBV14 and TRBJ1-6 for the parts outside the CDR3, the full variable domain is EAGVTQFPSHSVIEKGQTVTLRCDPISGHDNLYWYRRVMGKEIKFLLHFVKESKQDESGMPNNRFLAERTGGTYSTLKVQPAELEDSGVYFCASSQEGGDFNNSPLHFGNGTRLTVT.

The rearrangement uses TRBV4-1 and TRBJ2-1; D possibly corresponds to TRBD1 (7 bases). The V and J ends lost 4 bases and 5 bases respectively, with 18 bases between them. CDR3 length equals 16 residues. The germline V gene encodes CDR1 MGHRA and CDR2 YSYEKL. CDR3 loop: CASSLQWQGGNNEQFF. The CDR3 nucleotides read TGCGCCAGCAGCCTACAATGGCAGGGGGGAAACAATGAGCAGTTCTTC.

The V call is TRBV7-2, the J call TRBJ2-7, with D perhaps TRBD1 (5 bases). Trimming shortened V by 1 base and J by 2 bases, and 15 bases separated the two germline ends. The germline CDR1 and CDR2 sequences are SGHTA and FQGNSA. This CDR3 is 16 amino acids long. The chain's CDR3 is CASSLGGTGLPYEQYF. CDR3 DNA: TGTGCCAGCAGCTTAGGAGGTACAGGCCTGCCCTACGAGCAGTACTTC.

The chain couples TRBV4-1 to TRBJ1-1, with D perhaps TRBD1 (5 bases). The V and J ends lost 2 bases and 2 bases respectively, with 9 bases between them. This CDR3 is built from 14 residues. The germline CDR1 and CDR2 sequences are MGHRA and YSYEKL. The CDR3 DNA follows: TGCGCCAGCAGCCAAAGACAGCACAACACTGAAGCTTTCTTT. Protein: CASSQRQHNTEAFF.

The chain recombines TRBV10-2 with TRBJ2-2; a weak D match, TRBD2 (6 bases). Germline V lookup: CDR1 WSHSY, CDR2 SAAADI. The CDR3 is made up of 17 amino acids. V dropped 0 bases and J dropped 0 bases, with 11 bases sitting between them. The DNA of the CDR3 is TGCGCCAGCAGTGAGTCGGGCCAGCGGGCGAACACCGGGGAGCTGTTTTTT. Protein: CASSESGQRANTGELFF.

The chain carries TRBV7-2 and TRBJ1-5; D uncertain. Trimming took off 2 bases at V and 5 bases at J, with 7 bases between the two ends. The CDR3 runs 13 residues. CDR1 and CDR2 (germline): SGHTA, FQGNSA. The CDR3 sequence: CASSLPPYQPQHF. CDR3 sequence (DNA): TGTGCCAGCAGCTTACCTCCCTATCAGCCCCAGCATTTT.

Details on this clone: The junction departs from the called germline gene at one end, perhaps through a read error. The chain recombines TRBV2 with TRBJ1-5, with 8 positions matching TRBD1. The CDR3 length is 12 residues. The germline V gene encodes CDR1 SNHLY and CDR2 FYNNEI. As DNA, the CDR3 is TGTGCCCGCGGGGGGGGGCCGGGACAGGTCTTTTTT. It translates to CARGGGPGQVFF.

V and J are TRBV12-3 or TRBV12-4 and TRBJ1-1; D gene unclear. Trimming stripped 5 bases from V and 3 bases from J, with 10 bases between. The CDR3 consists of 13 residues. CDR3 coding DNA: TGTGCCAGCAGTATCGGAGTTTACACTGAAGCTTTCTTT. Translation gives CASSIGVYTEAFF.

The rearrangement links TRBV19 to TRBJ2-5; 7 bases line up with TRBD1. V lost 8 bases and J lost 5; bases outside the gene matches: 8. The CDR3 is made up of 13 amino acids. Germline V gene data show CDR1 as LNHDA and CDR2 as SQIVND (reference sequence). The CDR3 loop reads CASRQGPDETQYF. CDR3 DNA: TGTGCCAGTCGACAGGGCCCCGACGAGACCCAGTACTTC.

The chain uses TRBV12-3 or TRBV12-4 and TRBJ2-1; D is uncertain. The CDR3 runs to 11 residues. The germline V and J ends were trimmed by 8 bases and 9 bases, with 11 bases remaining between them. Written as DNA, the CDR3 is TGTGCCAGCCGTCGTAGTGGTGAGCAGTTCTTC. Translated, it gives CASRRSGEQFF.

J is TRBJ1-5 and V is TRBV2, with 8 bases aligning to TRBD1. V gave up 4 bases and J gave up 6 bases; unmatched junction bases: 2. Per germline, CDR1 SNHLY and CDR2 FYNNEI. CDR3 length: 13 residues. The CDR3 DNA follows: TGTGCCAGCAGTGGGACAGGGTCTCAGCCCCAGCATTTT. The encoded protein is CASSGTGSQPQHF. The variable domain in full, completed from reference TRBV2 and TRBJ1-5, reads EPEVTQTPSHQVTQMGQEVILRCVPISNHLYFYWYRQILGQKVEFLVSFYNNEISEKSEIFDDQFSVERPDGSNFTLKIRSTKLEDSAMYFCASSGTGSQPQHFGDGTRLSIL.

V usage is TRBV5-6 and J usage is TRBJ1-2; D is perhaps TRBD1 (6 bases). Per germline, CDR1 SGHDT and CDR2 YYEEEE. This CDR3 comprises 13 residues. V lost 3 bases to trimming and J lost 8 bases, with 14 bases between them. Here the CDR3 DNA reads TGTGCCAGCAGCTCCCGACAGGCTGAAGGCTACACCTTC. Its protein is CASSSRQAEGYTF.

The chain joins TRBV9 to TRBJ1-1, with a possible D match to TRBD1 (6 bases). V gave up 0 bases and J gave up 4 bases, with 16 bases separating them. This CDR3 is 16 amino acids long. Germline-derived CDR1 and CDR2 are SGDLS and YYNGEE. CDR3: CASSVDGSVGATEAFF. In nucleotides, the CDR3 is TGTGCCAGCAGCGTAGATGGGAGTGTGGGGGCCACTGAAGCTTTCTTT.

There are a few counts of this clone. The chain joins TRBV27 to TRBJ1-6, with 8 bases lining up with TRBD1. Germline V gene sequence: CDR1 MNHEY, CDR2 SMNVEV (reference sequence). The V and J ends lost 5 bases and 7 bases, in that order; junction bases with no gene match: 4. The CDR3 runs to 14 residues. The CDR3 region has the DNA TGTGCCAGCAGTCGGACAGGGAGGAATTCACCCCTCCACTTT. Its translation is CASSRTGRNSPLHF.

The chain links TRBV10-3 to TRBJ1-2; D uncertain. Germline loops: CDR1 ENHRY, CDR2 SYGVKD. This CDR3 spans 13 amino acids. The V gene lost 2 bases and the J gene lost 3 bases, with 7 bases spanning the gap. Written as DNA, the CDR3 is TGTGCCATCAGTGAGAACTTTTACTATGGCTACACCTTC. Protein sequence: CAISENFYYGYTF.

This clone has a handful of counts. The chain joins TRBV6-5 to TRBJ2-7, with D perhaps TRBD2 (7 bases). V was cut by 2 bases and J by 4 bases, with 18 bases left in between. From germline, CDR1 is MNHEY and CDR2 SVGAGI. The CDR3 spans 16 residues. DNA for the CDR3: TGTGCCAGCAGTTACGGGGGGGCAGGGGAGGGATACGAGCAGTACTTC. The encoded protein is CASSYGGAGEGYEQYF.

This clone showed up just once. The V and J genes are TRBV3-1 (or the pseudogene TRBV3-2) and TRBJ2-5, with D hard to call. This CDR3 region has 13 residues. Germline CDR1 and CDR2: LGHDT and YNNKEL (reference sequence). Trimming shortened V by 5 bases and J by 5 bases, and 12 bases separated the two germline ends. CDR3 loop: CASSTVAAETQYF. The DNA of the CDR3 is TGTGCCAGCAGCACCGTCGCGGCGGAGACCCAGTACTTC.

V is TRBV4-1 and J is TRBJ1-4; 8 bases fit TRBD1. This CDR3 comprises 16 residues. Trimming cost V 4 bases and J 7 bases; bases outside gene matches: 11. Germline CDR1 MGHRA, CDR2 YSYEKL. The CDR3 region has the DNA TGCGCCAGCAGCCCCTTTCAGGGGGCGATGGGTGAAAAACTGTTTTTT. It codes for CASSPFQGAMGEKLFF.

This clone was observed once. V gene TRBV30 combines with J gene TRBJ1-4; the D is unclear. CDR1 GTSNPN and CDR2 SVGIG come from the germline V gene (reference sequence). V gave up 7 bases and J gave up 5 bases, with 14 bases separating them. There are 13 residues in the CDR3. CDR3 DNA: TGTGCCTTTGTATTTAATTTGAATGAAAAACTGTTTTTT. This sequence encodes CAFVFNLNEKLFF.